This T cell receptor (beta chain) stems from a study of a mutant IDH1 vaccine in newly diagnosed glioma. Study details: Once 4-6 weeks had passed after radiotherapy alone, vaccination started, or it started with temozolomide cycles. Previous care, which was radiotherapy, temozolomide, or both, most often involved both.

This clone was observed a few times. The antigen remains undetermined. V shed 11 bases and J 3 bases; nucleotides not matched to a gene: 9. This CDR3 contains 14 residues. Germline lookup yields CDR1 LNHDA and CDR2 SQIVND (reference sequence). Stated time point: week 47, end of study. A 20-mer mutant IDH1 peptide at 300 ug was injected subcutaneously with topical imiquimod. This table comes from immunoSEQ multiplex PCR, and its TCRdb copy is limited to in-frame clones, with some not included. The sample records tens of thousands of clones, roughly four fifths being singletons. The receptor comes from a man aged 35 to 55 with glioma. The chain joins TRBV19 to TRBJ2-2; TRBD2 matches 7 bases. Sequencing used PBMCs, obtained from a glioma patient whose treatment included an IDH1 peptide vaccine. CDR3 protein: CASKVTSDTGELFF. The DNA for the CDR3 is TGTGCCTCAAAGGTCACTAGCGACACCGGGGAGCTGTTTTTT.